The present TCR beta chain was sequenced within a study of blood T cells in healthy people across ages. CDR3 length: 15 residues. V lost 0 bases to trimming and J lost 3 bases, with 8 bases between them. Germline V gene sequence: CDR1 SGHTA, CDR2 FQGNSA. Primers used in a second PCR of roughly 7 to 12 cycles were a sample-barcoded 5' primer and a J-beta primer mix. Each CDR3 protein is one row after TCRdb ran MiXCR on the 5' RACE reads. Of around 700,000 distinct CDR3 sequences listed, just under 25% are singletons. The data were also submitted as part of a second study, on T cells of mothers and their children.

The chain uses TRBV7-2 and TRBJ2-2, with TRBD2 as a possible D gene (5 bases). This receptor was obtained from a boy between 10 and 17 years old in good health. The sequenced sample was blood. The CDR3 DNA sequence: TGTGCCAGCAGCTTAGCCCGGGGAGACACCGGGGAGCTGTTTTTT. Its translation is CASSLARGDTGELFF.